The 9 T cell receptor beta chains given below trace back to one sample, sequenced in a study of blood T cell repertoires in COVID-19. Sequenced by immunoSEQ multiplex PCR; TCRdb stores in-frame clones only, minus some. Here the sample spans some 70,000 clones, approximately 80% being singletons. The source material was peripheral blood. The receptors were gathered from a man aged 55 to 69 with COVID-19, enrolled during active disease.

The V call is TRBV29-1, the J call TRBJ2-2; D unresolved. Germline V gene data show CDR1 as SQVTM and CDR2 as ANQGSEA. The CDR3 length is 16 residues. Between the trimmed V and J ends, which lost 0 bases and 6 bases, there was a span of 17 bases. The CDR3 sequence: CSVEDLLRILAGELFF. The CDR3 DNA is TGCAGCGTTGAAGATCTTTTGAGGATATTGGCCGGGGAGCTGTTTTTT.

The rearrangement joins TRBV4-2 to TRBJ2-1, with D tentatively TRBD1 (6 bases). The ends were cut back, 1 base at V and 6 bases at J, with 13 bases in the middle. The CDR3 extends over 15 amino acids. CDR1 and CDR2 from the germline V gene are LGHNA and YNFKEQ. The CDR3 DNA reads TGTGCCAGCAGCCAAGTTGCAGGGGACCCCAATGAGCAGTTCTTC. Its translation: CASSQVAGDPNEQFF.

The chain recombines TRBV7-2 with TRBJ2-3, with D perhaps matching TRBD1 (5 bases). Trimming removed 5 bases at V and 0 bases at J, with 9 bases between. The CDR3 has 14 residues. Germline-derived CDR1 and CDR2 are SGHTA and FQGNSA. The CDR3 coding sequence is TGTGCCAGCAGCACCCGACAGAGCACAGATACGCAGTATTTT. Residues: CASSTRQSTDTQYF.

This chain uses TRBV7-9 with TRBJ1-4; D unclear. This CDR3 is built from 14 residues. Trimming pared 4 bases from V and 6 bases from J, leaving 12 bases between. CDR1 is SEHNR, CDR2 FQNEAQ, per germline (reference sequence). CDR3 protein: CASSYQAGDEKLFF. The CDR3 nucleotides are TGTGCCAGCAGCTACCAGGCAGGCGATGAAAAACTGTTTTTT.

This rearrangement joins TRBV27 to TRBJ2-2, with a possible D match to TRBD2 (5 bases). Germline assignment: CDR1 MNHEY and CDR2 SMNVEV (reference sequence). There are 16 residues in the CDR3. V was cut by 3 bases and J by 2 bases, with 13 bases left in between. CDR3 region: CASSLSSGLNTGELFF. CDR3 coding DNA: TGTGCCAGCAGTTTGAGTTCGGGGTTAAACACCGGGGAGCTGTTTTTT.

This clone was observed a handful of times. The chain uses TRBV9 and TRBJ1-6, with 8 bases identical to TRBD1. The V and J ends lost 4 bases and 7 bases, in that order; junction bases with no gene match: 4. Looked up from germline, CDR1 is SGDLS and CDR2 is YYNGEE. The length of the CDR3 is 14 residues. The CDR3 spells CASSSRQGNSPLHF. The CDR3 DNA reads TGTGCCAGCAGCAGCCGACAGGGGAATTCACCCCTCCACTTT.

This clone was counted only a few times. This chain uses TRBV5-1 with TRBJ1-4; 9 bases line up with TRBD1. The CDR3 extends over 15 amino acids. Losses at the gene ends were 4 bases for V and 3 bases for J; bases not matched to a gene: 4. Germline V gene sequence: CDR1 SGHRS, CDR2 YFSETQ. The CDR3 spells CASSRQGVPNEKLFF. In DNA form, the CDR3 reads TGCGCCAGCAGCCGACAGGGGGTCCCTAATGAAAAACTGTTTTTT.

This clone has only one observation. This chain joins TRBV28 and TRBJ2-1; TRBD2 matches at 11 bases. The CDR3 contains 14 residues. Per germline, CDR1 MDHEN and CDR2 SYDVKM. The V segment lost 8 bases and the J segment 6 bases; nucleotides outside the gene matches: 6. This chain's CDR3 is CASYKLAGANEQFF. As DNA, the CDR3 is TGTGCCAGCTATAAACTAGCGGGGGCCAATGAGCAGTTCTTC.

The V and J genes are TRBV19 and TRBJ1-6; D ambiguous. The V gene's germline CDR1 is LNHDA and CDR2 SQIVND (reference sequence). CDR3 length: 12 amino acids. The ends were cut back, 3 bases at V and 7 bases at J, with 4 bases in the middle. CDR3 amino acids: CASSIQNSPLHF. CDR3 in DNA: TGTGCCAGTAGTATTCAGAATTCACCCCTCCACTTT.